Below, 31 T cell receptor beta chains from the same sample are listed, as sequenced in a study of T-cell reconstitution after alpha-beta-depleted transplantation in children. The authors prepared the TCRbeta library with unique molecular identifiers. In TCRdb, the PCR reads were re-called with MiXCR into one record per CDR3 protein. This table has approximately 100,000 distinct CDR3 sequences, 10% to 15% appearing once. The starting material was PBMCs from the stem cell graft donor, obtained from the stem cell graft. These receptors came from a human donor who donated a stem cell graft to a child with inherited bone marrow failure.

This clonotype was seen only a few times. The chain is built from TRBV30 and TRBJ2-7; D is possibly TRBD1 (6 bases). Trimming cost V 7 bases and J 7 bases, with 23 bases left between them. Germline V gene sequence: CDR1 GTSNPN, CDR2 SVGIG (reference sequence). This CDR3 region has 14 residues. For the CDR3, the DNA is TGTGCCTCGCAAGCCGGGACACTAGGAATTGAGCAGTACTTC. This gives the protein CASQAGTLGIEQYF.

The sample holds many counts of this clonotype. The V gene is TRBV12-3 or TRBV12-4, the J gene TRBJ1-1; perhaps TRBD1 as D (5 bases). CDR3 length equals 14 residues. Trimming pared 3 bases from V and 2 bases from J, leaving 10 bases between. The CDR3 DNA follows: TGTGCCAGCAGTTTGATGACAGCAAACACTGAAGCTTTCTTT. Its protein product is CASSLMTANTEAFF.

Many counts were recorded for this clonotype. The chain employs TRBV20-1 and TRBJ1-2; 7 bases map to TRBD1. This CDR3 is built from 13 residues. Trimming at V came to 6 bases and at J to 6 bases, leaving 10 bases not matched to a gene. Germline V gene data show CDR1 as DFQATT and CDR2 as SNEGSKA (reference sequence). The CDR3 bases are TGCAGTGCCTCGCTCAGGGGGGGAAATGGCTACACCTTC. Residues: CSASLRGGNGYTF.

CDR3 in DNA: TGTGCCATCAGGGCGAGCGGGGCCGGGGAGCTGTTTTTT. Its translation: CAIRASGAGELFF. The V call is TRBV10-3, the J call TRBJ2-2, with TRBD2 matching over 7 bases. Germline assignment: CDR1 ENHRY and CDR2 SYGVKD. V was clipped by 6 bases and J by 6 bases; unmatched bases: 4. The CDR3 has 13 residues.

There are many counts of this clonotype. The gene calls are TRBV28 and TRBJ2-3, with TRBD2 as a possible D gene (5 bases). Germline assignment: CDR1 MDHEN and CDR2 SYDVKM. The V gene lost 6 bases and the J gene lost 1 base, with 14 bases spanning the gap. The CDR3 is 15 residues long. CDR3 sequence reads: CASSQGSEGTDTQYF. CDR3 in DNA: TGTGCCAGCAGCCAAGGGAGTGAAGGCACAGATACGCAGTATTTT. Variable domain in full (rest from reference TRBV28 and TRBJ2-3): DVKVTQSSRYLVKRTGEKVFLECVQDMDHENMFWYRQDPGLGLRLIYFSYDVKMKEKGDIPEGYSVSREKKERFSLILESASTNQTSMYLCASSQGSEGTDTQYFGPGTRLTVL.

This clonotype showed up many times. V usage is TRBV7-9 and J usage is TRBJ2-7; TRBD1 might be the D (6 bases). V was cut by 3 bases and J by 0 bases, with 15 bases left in between. The CDR3 is made up of 16 amino acids. Germline V gene data show CDR1 as SEHNR and CDR2 as FQNEAQ (reference sequence). CDR3 residues: CASSFPVNRVSYEQYF. The CDR3 bases are TGTGCCAGCAGCTTCCCAGTCAACAGGGTCTCCTACGAGCAGTACTTC.

This clonotype was observed many times. This chain uses TRBV20-1 with TRBJ1-4, with D tentatively TRBD1 (5 bases). There are 12 residues in the CDR3. Germline V gene lookup returns CDR1 DFQATT and CDR2 SNEGSKA (reference sequence). Trimming removed 5 bases at V and 5 bases at J, with 9 bases between. Here the CDR3 reads CSARRTNEKLFF. The CDR3 DNA is TGCAGTGCTCGCCGGACAAATGAAAAACTGTTTTTT.

This clonotype occurred many times. This chain joins TRBV11-3 and TRBJ2-1; the match to TRBD2 covers 15 bases. CDR1 is SGHNT, CDR2 YENEEA, per germline. The CDR3 runs to 18 residues. Trimming took 3 bases from V and 4 from J; bases not matched to a gene: 7. CDR3 sequence: CASSLTGLAGGGYNEQFF. The DNA of the CDR3 is TGTGCCAGCAGCTTGACGGGACTAGCGGGAGGAGGGTACAATGAGCAGTTCTTC.

This clonotype was seen at least ten times. J is TRBJ2-7 and V is TRBV5-6; no clear D. V was cut by 4 bases and J by 5 bases, with 13 bases left in between. The CDR3 is 13 amino acids. Germline lookup yields CDR1 SGHDT and CDR2 YYEEEE. CDR3 coding DNA: TGTGCCAGCAGCCCGTGGAACGGCGACGAGCAGTACTTC. This gives the protein CASSPWNGDEQYF.

This clonotype was recorded at least ten times. V is TRBV20-1 and J is TRBJ1-4; possible D gene TRBD1, 6 bases. The CDR3 loop spans 15 amino acids. Germline V lookup: CDR1 DFQATT, CDR2 SNEGSKA (reference sequence). Trimming stripped 0 bases from V and 8 bases from J, with 16 bases between. CDR3 nucleotides: TGCAGTGCTAGAGACCATCGGGGGGCGGGGGAAAAACTGTTTTTT. Amino acids: CSARDHRGAGEKLFF.

This chain joins TRBV7-3 and TRBJ2-2; D may be TRBD2 (5 bases). Trimming shortened V by 5 bases and J by 8 bases, and 27 bases separated the two germline ends. Germline CDR1 and CDR2: SGHTA and FQGTGA. This CDR3 comprises 18 residues. The CDR3 sequence is CASSLTFGTGGLLGELFF. CDR3 nucleotide sequence: TGTGCCAGCAGCCTGACGTTCGGAACGGGCGGGCTGCTTGGGGAGCTGTTTTTT. The full variable domain, its missing parts supplied by reference TRBV7-3 and TRBJ2-2, is GAGVSQTPSNKVTEKGKYVELRCDPISGHTALYWYRQSLGQGPEFLIYFQGTGAADDSGLPNDRFFAVRPEGSVSTLKIQRTERGDSAVYLCASSLTFGTGGLLGELFFGEGSRLTVL.

This clonotype was seen at least ten times. The gene calls are TRBV10-3 and TRBJ2-1; TRBD1 aligns across 9 bases. Germline CDR1 and CDR2: ENHRY and SYGVKD. This CDR3 contains 14 residues. Unmatched junction bases numbered 6, after V lost 5 bases and J lost 7 bases. As DNA, the CDR3 is TGTGCCATCAGTTACAGGGGGCAGATAAATGAGCAGTTCTTC. This gives the protein CAISYRGQINEQFF.

This clonotype was detected many times. This chain uses TRBV20-1 with TRBJ2-3, with TRBD2 matching over 12 bases. In germline, CDR1 is DFQATT, CDR2 SNEGSKA (reference sequence). This CDR3 has 17 residues. V shed 4 bases and J 0 bases; nucleotides not matched to a gene: 8. The CDR3 DNA reads TGCAGTGCTACGACTAGCGGGAGAGCGACTAGCACAGATACGCAGTATTTT. It is translated as CSATTSGRATSTDTQYF.

This clonotype was recorded many times. This chain joins TRBV20-1 and TRBJ1-1; D is unresolved. The CDR3 is made up of 12 amino acids. Trimming removed 6 bases at V and 3 bases at J, with 11 bases between. CDR1 DFQATT and CDR2 SNEGSKA come from the germline V gene (reference sequence). The CDR3: CSALDGDTEAFF. Written as DNA, the CDR3 is TGCAGTGCCCTAGATGGCGACACTGAAGCTTTCTTT.

This clonotype was recorded many times. The J gene is TRBJ2-1, the V gene TRBV7-2; TRBD2 matches at 8 bases. The CDR3 has 15 amino acids. CDR1 SGHTA and CDR2 FQGNSA come from the germline V gene. The V gene end was trimmed by 5 bases and the J gene end by 2 bases; junction bases not matched to a gene: 5. This chain's CDR3 is CASSKTSGPYNEQFF. CDR3 nucleotide sequence: TGTGCCAGCAGCAAAACTAGCGGCCCCTACAATGAGCAGTTCTTC.

This clonotype was recorded many times. V usage is TRBV24-1 and J usage is TRBJ1-1, with D maybe TRBD1 (6 bases). The V end lost 1 base, the J end lost 1 base, and 12 bases lay between the germline ends. Germline V lookup: CDR1 KGHDR, CDR2 SFDVKD. The CDR3 sequence is 16 residues long. DNA for the CDR3: TGTGCCACCAGTGATTTCAATCCAGGGGAGAACACTGAAGCTTTCTTT. Protein sequence: CATSDFNPGENTEAFF.

This clonotype has a count of ten or more. This chain joins TRBV5-1 and TRBJ2-7, with D possibly being TRBD1 or TRBD2 (5 bases each). The CDR3 is 12 amino acids. The ends were cut back, 0 bases at V and 6 bases at J, with 7 bases in the middle. Germline lookup yields CDR1 SGHRS and CDR2 YFSETQ. Here the CDR3 reads CASSLGGVEQYF. As DNA, the CDR3 is TGCGCCAGCAGCTTGGGAGGGGTCGAGCAGTACTTC.

This clonotype has more than one count but fewer than ten. The rearrangement joins TRBV4-2 to TRBJ2-7; D is uncertain. This CDR3 region has 14 residues. Trimming took 0 bases from V and 1 from J, leaving 7 bases between them. Germline CDR1 reads LGHNA; CDR2 reads YNFKEQ. CDR3 nucleotide sequence: TGTGCCAGCAGCCAAGATCTGGGGTCCTACGAGCAGTACTTC. Its protein product is CASSQDLGSYEQYF.

At least ten counts were recorded for this clonotype. This chain connects TRBV10-3 to TRBJ2-7; TRBD2 is a possible D gene (5 bases). This CDR3 spans 12 amino acids. In germline, CDR1 is ENHRY, CDR2 SYGVKD. V gave up 11 bases and J gave up 2 bases, with 13 bases separating them. The CDR3 is CAVGETTYEQYF. CDR3 in DNA: TGTGCCGTTGGGGAGACTACCTACGAGCAGTACTTC.

This clonotype was counted only a few times. The chain combines TRBV5-1 with TRBJ1-6; maybe TRBD1 (5 bases). Germline loops: CDR1 SGHRS, CDR2 YFSETQ. This CDR3 is 16 amino acids long. V was cut by 0 bases and J by 7 bases, with 14 bases left in between. The CDR3 loop reads CASSLAGTADNSPLHF. CDR3 DNA: TGCGCCAGCAGCTTGGCCGGGACGGCGGACAATTCACCCCTCCACTTT.

The sample holds many counts of this clonotype. The chain has TRBV4-2 and TRBJ1-2; D might be TRBD1 (6 bases). The germline V gene has CDR1 LGHNA and CDR2 YNFKEQ. The CDR3 sequence is 14 residues long. V lost 0 bases and J lost 7, with 12 bases in between. CDR3 residues: CASSQEKGGRGYTF. The CDR3 DNA sequence: TGTGCCAGCAGCCAAGAGAAGGGGGGACGTGGCTACACCTTC.

This clonotype appeared many times. The CDR3 reads CASSLVFPGKETQYF. The CDR3 bases are TGTGCCAGCAGCTTGGTATTTCCCGGTAAAGAGACCCAGTACTTC. V is TRBV5-6 and J is TRBJ2-5; the D is unclear. The V gene's germline CDR1 is SGHDT and CDR2 YYEEEE. V was cut by 0 bases and J by 3 bases, with 12 bases left in between. The CDR3 contains 15 residues. Full variable domain (remainder filled in from reference TRBV5-6 and TRBJ2-5): DAGVTQSPTHLIKTRGQQVTLRCSPKSGHDTVSWYQQALGQGPQFIFQYYEEEERQRGNFPDRFSGHQFPNYSSELNVNALLLGDSALYLCASSLVFPGKETQYFGPGTRLLVL.

This clonotype has ten or more counts. The chain uses TRBV9 and TRBJ1-4; TRBD1 matches at 9 bases. V lost 5 bases and J lost 7; bases outside the gene matches: 9. Germline CDR1 SGDLS, CDR2 YYNGEE. The CDR3 runs 15 residues. CDR3 region: CASSRQGGLIEKLFF. CDR3 DNA: TGTGCCAGCAGTCGACAGGGGGGATTAATTGAAAAACTGTTTTTT.

The chain has TRBV18 and TRBJ1-1, with D uncertain. V lost 0 bases, J lost 2 bases, and 13 bases lay in between. The V gene's germline CDR1 is KGHSH and CDR2 LQKENI. CDR3 size: 16 residues. CDR3 amino acids: CASSPPDRALNTEAFF. CDR3 coding DNA: TGTGCCAGCTCACCACCTGACCGGGCCCTAAACACTGAAGCTTTCTTT.

This clonotype has a count of ten or more. The CDR3 is CASSPRGRVSYEQYF. In nucleotides, the CDR3 is TGTGCCAGCAGCCCCCGCGGCAGGGTAAGCTACGAGCAGTACTTC. The chain recombines TRBV6-2 or TRBV6-3 with TRBJ2-7; possibly TRBD1 for D (5 bases). Germline lookup yields CDR1 MNHEY and CDR2 SVGEGT. The V and J ends lost 6 bases and 3 bases respectively, with 18 bases between them. The CDR3 covers 15 residues.

This clonotype was recorded at least ten times. The rearrangement joins TRBV9 to TRBJ2-3, with 7 bases matching TRBD1. V was clipped by 4 bases and J by 3 bases; unmatched bases: 5. From germline, CDR1 is SGDLS and CDR2 YYNGEE. This CDR3 has 14 residues. The CDR3 sequence: CASSHMTGTDTQYF. The CDR3 region has the DNA TGTGCCAGCAGCCACATGACAGGGACAGATACGCAGTATTTT.

Many counts were recorded for this clonotype. The J gene is TRBJ1-1, the V gene TRBV29-1; D might be TRBD1 (5 bases). From germline, CDR1 is SQVTM and CDR2 ANQGSEA. This CDR3 has 12 residues. V shed 7 bases and J shed 3 bases, with 12 bases lying between them. DNA of the CDR3: TGCAGCGCTGGGGCCCAGGACACTGAAGCTTTCTTT. This translates into CSAGAQDTEAFF.

This clonotype was observed many times. The J gene is TRBJ2-1, the V gene TRBV3-1; 7 bases align to TRBD1. The CDR3 covers 13 residues. The trim removed 5 bases at V and 16 bases at J, leaving 14 bases unmatched. Germline CDR1 and CDR2: LGHDT and YNNKEL (reference sequence). CDR3 nucleotide sequence: TGTGCCAGCAGCTCATACCCCGGGACAGCCATCTTCTTC. The encoded protein is CASSSYPGTAIFF.

Many counts were recorded for this clonotype. The rearrangement joins TRBV20-1 to TRBJ2-1, with D possibly being TRBD2 (6 bases). V was cut by 2 bases and J by 0 bases, with 8 bases left in between. This CDR3 has 14 residues. Germline-derived CDR1 and CDR2 are DFQATT and SNEGSKA (reference sequence). Here the CDR3 DNA reads TGCAGTGCTAGACCCGGGAGCTCCTACAATGAGCAGTTCTTC. Its translation: CSARPGSSYNEQFF.

This clonotype was observed many times. The V call is TRBV20-1, the J call TRBJ2-1; TRBD2 matches 10 bases. Looked up from germline, CDR1 is DFQATT and CDR2 is SNEGSKA (reference sequence). Unmatched junction bases numbered 13, after V lost 5 bases and J lost 6 bases. The length of the CDR3 is 16 residues. CDR3: CSAWGPSGSTFNEQFF. CDR3 nucleotide sequence: TGCAGTGCTTGGGGGCCTAGCGGGAGCACATTCAATGAGCAGTTCTTC.

In this sample, this clonotype turned up many times. The chain is built from TRBV27 and TRBJ1-1; D is perhaps TRBD1 (6 bases). The germline V gene has CDR1 MNHEY and CDR2 SMNVEV (reference sequence). V was cut by 6 bases and J by 3 bases, with 11 bases left in between. This CDR3 is built from 13 residues. CDR3 protein: CASSRTEYTEAFF. CDR3 nucleotides: TGTGCCAGCAGCCGGACAGAATACACTGAAGCTTTCTTT.